The next 29 T cell receptor beta chains were all read from a single sample in a study of STAT5B mutations in CD4+ large granular lymphocyte leukemia. Using immunoSEQ multiplex PCR, the repertoire was profiled, and TCRdb retains in-frame clones only, with some absent. The sample records approximately 30,000 clones, 79% being singletons. What was sequenced was CD4+ T cells from blood buffy coats. Receptor source: a human donor in good health.

The chain combines TRBV11-2 with TRBJ2-1, with 7 bases that match TRBD1. The V segment lost 5 bases and the J segment 0 bases; nucleotides outside the gene matches: 10. The CDR3 has 17 residues. Germline V CDR1 and CDR2: SGHAT, FQNNGV. The CDR3 loop reads CASSPLGTASSYNEQFF. As DNA, the CDR3 is TGTGCCAGCAGCCCCTTAGGGACAGCTAGCTCCTACAATGAGCAGTTCTTC.

The V and J genes are TRBV5-1 and TRBJ2-5, with D tentatively TRBD2 (6 bases). The CDR3 consists of 14 residues. Per germline, CDR1 SGHRS and CDR2 YFSETQ. Trimming removed 4 bases from V and 1 base from J, with 11 bases in between. This CDR3 reads CASSRGDSQETQYF. The CDR3 nucleotides are TGCGCCAGCAGCCGCGGGGACTCCCAAGAGACCCAGTACTTC.

The gene calls are TRBV15 and TRBJ1-4, with no clear D. This CDR3 is built from 13 residues. The germline V gene has CDR1 LNHNV and CDR2 YYDKDF (reference sequence). The V and J ends lost 8 bases and 5 bases respectively, with 12 bases between them. The CDR3 spells CATGTGGNEKLFF. In DNA form, the CDR3 reads TGTGCCACCGGCACCGGAGGAAATGAAAAACTGTTTTTT.

This sequence joins TRBV6-5 and TRBJ1-2; 11 nucleotides agree with TRBD1. This CDR3 contains 15 residues. The germline V gene has CDR1 MNHEY and CDR2 SVGAGI. Germline trimming cut 2 bases from V and 7 bases from J; bases unmatched to any gene: 6. The DNA of the CDR3 is TGTGCCAGCAGTTACGTGAGGACAGGGGGCCTTGGCTACACCTTC. Residues: CASSYVRTGGLGYTF.

The rearrangement joins TRBV19 to TRBJ1-2; 7 bases are a match to TRBD1. J was trimmed by 5 bases and V by 3 bases; bases with no gene match: 12. Looked up from germline, CDR1 is LNHDA and CDR2 is SQIVND (reference sequence). This CDR3 has 16 amino acids. The CDR3, as DNA: TGTGCCAGTAGTATCCGAAACCGGGACAGCCCTTATGGCTACACCTTC. It encodes CASSIRNRDSPYGYTF. The entire variable domain, with the rest obtained from reference TRBV19 and TRBJ1-2, is as follows: DGGITQSPKYLFRKEGQNVTLSCEQNLNHDAMYWYRQDPGQGLRLIYYSQIVNDFQKGDIAEGYSVSREKKESFPLTVTSAQKNPTAFYLCASSIRNRDSPYGYTFGSGTRLTVV.

This chain connects TRBV7-6 to TRBJ2-7, with D tentatively TRBD1 or TRBD2 (7 bases each). Germline CDR1 and CDR2: SGHVS and FNYEAQ. The V end was cut by 5 bases, the J end by 7 bases, with 15 bases between. This CDR3 region has 13 residues. CDR3 nucleotides: TGTGCCAGCAGCCCCCGACAGGGAGGGGAGCAGTACTTC. Amino acids: CASSPRQGGEQYF. Variable domain in full (rest from reference TRBV7-6 and TRBJ2-7): GAGVSQSPRYKVTKRGQDVALRCDPISGHVSLYWYRQALGQGPEFLTYFNYEAQQDKSGLPNDRFSAERPEGSISTLTIQRTEQRDSAMYRCASSPRQGGEQYFGPGTRLTVT.

The V call is TRBV5-6, the J call TRBJ1-2; D is possibly TRBD1 (5 bases). Germline V gene lookup returns CDR1 SGHDT and CDR2 YYEEEE. The CDR3 consists of 14 residues. Trimming removed 3 bases at V and 8 bases at J, with 17 bases between. CDR3 amino acids: CASSSSGLGMGYTF. Written as DNA, the CDR3 is TGTGCCAGCAGCTCTTCAGGGCTCGGGATGGGCTACACCTTC.

The rearrangement joins TRBV2 to TRBJ2-3; D perhaps matches TRBD1 (5 bases). Germline V lookup: CDR1 SNHLY, CDR2 FYNNEI. This CDR3 spans 14 amino acids. The germline V and J ends were trimmed by 2 bases and 8 bases, with 14 bases remaining between them. The CDR3: CASSENPGLATQYF. CDR3 DNA: TGTGCCAGCAGTGAAAACCCAGGGCTGGCTACGCAGTATTTT.

This clone was picked up one time. The chain couples TRBV10-3 to TRBJ1-4, with a weak D call TRBD1 (5 bases). This CDR3 spans 15 amino acids. The germline V gene has CDR1 ENHRY and CDR2 SYGVKD. V was shortened by 0 bases and J by 8 bases, with 13 bases between the two germline ends. The CDR3 region has the DNA TGTGCCATCAGTGAGTCTCGGACACAAAACGAAAAACTGTTTTTT. It is translated as CAISESRTQNEKLFF.

This rearrangement joins TRBV5-4 to TRBJ1-2; weak D call: TRBD1 (5 bases). Germline values: CDR1 SGHNT, CDR2 YYREEE (reference sequence). With 0 bases removed from V and 0 bases from J, the gap between germline ends came to 9 bases. The CDR3 covers 15 residues. CDR3 in amino acids: CASSLGDGPNYGYTF. CDR3 DNA: TGTGCCAGCAGCTTGGGGGACGGCCCTAACTATGGCTACACCTTC.

The table lists this clone with a count of one. CDR3 loop: CASSATPGRGASGANVLTF. CDR3 bases: TGTGCCAGCAGTGCCACCCCGGGGAGGGGCGCCTCTGGGGCCAACGTCCTGACTTTC. This rearrangement joins TRBV6-4 to TRBJ2-6; TRBD2 aligns across 7 bases. CDR1 is MRHNA, CDR2 SNTAGT, per germline. The V and J ends lost 4 bases and 0 bases, in that order; junction bases with no gene match: 12. This CDR3 is 19 amino acids long.

The chain employs TRBV5-6 and TRBJ2-1, with D possibly TRBD2 on 5 matching bases. The CDR3 runs 13 residues. Trimming left V 2 bases short and J 9 bases short, with 12 bases between. Germline CDR1 SGHDT, CDR2 YYEEEE. CDR3 loop: CASSFSGGSEQFF. The CDR3 DNA sequence: TGTGCCAGCAGCTTCAGCGGCGGGTCTGAGCAGTTCTTC.

This chain connects TRBV5-1 to TRBJ1-1, with 9 bases identical to TRBD1. The V gene end was trimmed by 4 bases and the J gene end by 0 bases; junction bases not matched to a gene: 7. The CDR3 has 16 amino acids. Germline lookup yields CDR1 SGHRS and CDR2 YFSETQ. The CDR3 region has the DNA TGCGCCAGCAGCCTTACGACAGGGGGAATGAACACTGAAGCTTTCTTT. It translates to CASSLTTGGMNTEAFF.

V gene TRBV5-1 combines with J gene TRBJ2-2, with 12 bases that match TRBD2. Trimming removed 0 bases from V and 0 bases from J; junction bases left unmatched: 6. The germline gives CDR1 SGHRS, CDR2 YFSETQ. The CDR3 has 19 residues. The CDR3 reads CASSLGTSGMKSNTGELFF. The CDR3 nucleotides read TGCGCCAGCAGCTTGGGGACTAGCGGGATGAAATCGAACACCGGGGAGCTGTTTTTT.

This sequence joins TRBV30 and TRBJ2-3; 10 nucleotides line up with TRBD2. The CDR3 runs to 14 residues. Germline V CDR1 and CDR2: GTSNPN, SVGIG (reference sequence). J gave up 7 bases and V 8 bases, and 12 bases lay outside the gene matches. The CDR3 here is CALSRSGGANTQYF. In DNA, the CDR3 is TGTGCCCTCAGCCGGAGCGGGGGGGCCAATACGCAGTATTTT. Together with reference TRBV30 and TRBJ2-3, the CDR3 gives the full variable domain: SQTIHQWPATLVQPVGSPLSLECTVEGTSNPNLYWYRQAAGRGLQLLFYSVGIGQISSEVPQNLSASRPQDRQFILSSKKLLLSDSGFYLCALSRSGGANTQYFGPGTRLTVL.

The rearrangement uses TRBV18 and TRBJ2-7; D remains ambiguous. The CDR3 extends over 12 amino acids. The V end lost 6 bases, the J end lost 5 bases, and 11 bases lay between the germline ends. Germline assignment: CDR1 KGHSH and CDR2 LQKENI. The CDR3 reads CASSMRVDEQYF. CDR3 nucleotide sequence: TGTGCCAGCTCTATGAGAGTGGACGAGCAGTACTTC.

CDR3 bases: TGTGCCAGCAGCCCGGGCAGGGCCACAGAGACCCAGTACTTC. This translates into CASSPGRATETQYF. The genes are TRBV7-2 and TRBJ2-5; tentative D call: TRBD1 (5 bases). The V end lost 5 bases, the J end lost 4 bases, and 14 bases lay between the germline ends. Germline V lookup: CDR1 SGHTA, CDR2 FQGNSA. The CDR3 runs to 14 residues.

The genes are TRBV7-2 and TRBJ2-2; maybe TRBD1 (5 bases). V shed 5 bases and J shed 5 bases, with 9 bases lying between them. The germline CDR1 and CDR2 sequences are SGHTA and FQGNSA. The CDR3 is made up of 13 amino acids. As DNA, the CDR3 is TGTGCCAGCAGCCTCAGGGCGACCGGGGAGCTGTTTTTT. As protein: CASSLRATGELFF. The full variable domain, its missing parts supplied by reference TRBV7-2 and TRBJ2-2, is GAGVSQSPSNKVTEKGKDVELRCDPISGHTALYWYRQSLGQGLEFLIYFQGNSAPDKSGLPSDRFSAERTGGSVSTLTIQRTQQEDSAVYLCASSLRATGELFFGEGSRLTVL.

This clone was counted a single time. The chain recombines TRBV30 with TRBJ2-1; 11 positions match TRBD2. Germline trimming cut 0 bases from V and 4 bases from J; bases unmatched to any gene: 2. The germline V gene encodes CDR1 GTSNPN and CDR2 SVGIG (reference sequence). The CDR3 runs 15 residues. CDR3 in amino acids: CAWSVPSGGYNEQFF. Here the CDR3 DNA reads TGTGCCTGGAGTGTACCTAGCGGGGGGTACAATGAGCAGTTCTTC. The full variable domain, in which reference TRBV30 and TRBJ2-1 provide the parts outside the CDR3, is SQTIHQWPATLVQPVGSPLSLECTVEGTSNPNLYWYRQAAGRGLQLLFYSVGIGQISSEVPQNLSASRPQDRQFILSSKKLLLSDSGFYLCAWSVPSGGYNEQFFGPGTRLTVL.

This chain connects TRBV5-1 to TRBJ2-7; D tentatively fits TRBD1 or TRBD2 (5 bases each). V lost 0 bases and J 1 base, leaving 20 bases between the germline ends. Germline V gives CDR1 SGHRS, CDR2 YFSETQ. The CDR3 has 18 residues. The CDR3 bases are TGCGCCAGCAGCTTGGAAGGTGGGACGTTCCGGTGGTCCTACGAGCAGTACTTC. This codes for CASSLEGGTFRWSYEQYF.

The chain uses TRBV11-3 and TRBJ2-6; a weak D match, TRBD2 (5 bases). V lost 5 bases and J 0 bases, leaving 11 bases between the germline ends. The CDR3 consists of 16 residues. Germline loops: CDR1 SGHNT, CDR2 YENEEA. CDR3 loop: CASSPVGVSGANVLTF. CDR3 sequence (DNA): TGTGCCAGCAGCCCCGTCGGGGTCTCTGGGGCCAACGTCCTGACTTTC.

The chain is built from TRBV5-1 and TRBJ2-7; 13 bases agree with TRBD2. The CDR3 sequence is 14 residues long. Germline trimming cut 3 bases from V and 4 bases from J; bases unmatched to any gene: 1. Germline-derived CDR1 and CDR2 are SGHRS and YFSETQ. The CDR3 sequence: CASSSGLAGYEQYF. CDR3 DNA sequence: TGCGCCAGCAGCTCGGGACTAGCGGGGTACGAGCAGTACTTC.

This sequence joins TRBV2 and TRBJ1-4; no clear D. Trimming pared 8 bases from V and 7 bases from J, leaving 14 bases between. Germline values: CDR1 SNHLY, CDR2 FYNNEI. The CDR3 sequence is 13 residues long. The CDR3, as DNA: TGTGCCAGCGGGCTCAAGTTTGGTGAAAAACTGTTTTTT. This codes for CASGLKFGEKLFF.

CDR3 DNA: TGCAGCGCCCAGGACAGCATCAATCAGCCCCAGCATTTT. It specifies CSAQDSINQPQHF. V gene TRBV29-1 combines with J gene TRBJ1-5; D is possibly TRBD1 (6 bases). The CDR3 has 13 residues. Trimming removed 7 bases from V and 3 bases from J, with 13 bases in between. The germline CDR1 and CDR2 sequences are SQVTM and ANQGSEA. Together with reference TRBV29-1 and TRBJ1-5, the CDR3 gives the full variable domain: SAVISQKPSRDICQRGTSLTIQCQVDSQVTMMFWYRQQPGQSLTLIATANQGSEATYESGFVIDKFPISRPNLTFSTLTVSNMSPEDSSIYLCSAQDSINQPQHFGDGTRLSIL.

The chain carries TRBV10-3 and TRBJ1-2; 8 nucleotides match TRBD1. This CDR3 spans 14 amino acids. The V gene's germline CDR1 is ENHRY and CDR2 SYGVKD. With V trimmed by 7 bases and J by 6 bases, 10 bases remained unmatched. The CDR3 coding sequence is TGTGCCATCAACAAGGACAGGGAAGGTAATGGCTACACCTTC. Its protein product is CAINKDREGNGYTF.

As to this clone: This CDR3 is also generated by other DNA sequences in the sample. This chain connects TRBV29-1 to TRBJ2-1; D might be TRBD2 (6 bases). V gave up 0 bases and J gave up 6 bases, with 6 bases separating them. The CDR3 runs to 12 residues. Looked up from germline, CDR1 is SQVTM and CDR2 is ANQGSEA. The CDR3 coding sequence is TGCAGCGTTGAAGAGGGGGGCAATGAGCAGTTCTTC. Its protein is CSVEEGGNEQFF.

This chain links TRBV7-2 with TRBJ2-4; D remains unclear. CDR1 and CDR2 from the germline V gene are SGHTA and FQGNSA. Deletions cut 0 bases from V and 0 bases from J, with 9 bases between. This CDR3 contains 16 residues. In DNA, the CDR3 is TGTGCCAGCAGCTTAGCCACGATCTTAGCCAAAAACATTCAGTACTTC. Amino acids: CASSLATILAKNIQYF.

This clone was picked up a small number of times. The CDR3 loop is CASSRTASYEQYF. The CDR3 nucleotides are TGTGCCAGCAGCAGGACGGCGTCCTACGAGCAGTACTTC. The V gene is TRBV5-4, the J gene TRBJ2-7; the D is unclear. Germline CDR1 reads SGHNT; CDR2 reads YYREEE (reference sequence). This CDR3 contains 13 residues. V was shortened by 4 bases and J by 1 base, with 9 bases between the two germline ends.

V is TRBV19 and J is TRBJ2-3, with D perhaps matching TRBD1 (6 bases). V was shortened by 7 bases and J by 2 bases, with 16 bases between the two germline ends. The V gene's germline CDR1 is LNHDA and CDR2 SQIVND (reference sequence). This CDR3 comprises 15 residues. CDR3 DNA: TGTGCCAGTAACTCAGGACAGCTTTACACAGATACGCAGTATTTT. Encoded protein: CASNSGQLYTDTQYF.